The 8 T cell receptor beta chains presented below share a single source sample, sequenced in a study of T-cell memory formation after mild COVID-19. TCRdb independently ran MiXCR on the 5' RACE reads; one entry per CDR3 protein. The sample lists about 310,000 distinct CDR3 sequences; more than 15% were seen once. Sequencing input: PBMCs or a T cell subset sorted from them (not recorded which). The receptors stem from a man between 18 and 29 years old who had mild COVID-19 (a few samples of this study predate the infection). Cell type and time point are not known.

This chain uses TRBV30 with TRBJ1-1; D is unclear. Germline CDR1 and CDR2: GTSNPN and SVGIG (reference sequence). V was shortened by 3 bases and J by 0 bases, with 2 bases between the two germline ends. CDR3 length: 11 amino acids. The CDR3 spells CAWRLNTEAFF. The CDR3 bases are TGTGCCTGGAGGTTGAACACTGAAGCTTTCTTT.

The rearrangement links TRBV6-5 to TRBJ2-2, with 9 bases matching TRBD2. The CDR3 is made up of 15 amino acids. J lost 4 bases, V lost 7 bases, and 7 bases had no gene match. Germline V gene lookup returns CDR1 MNHEY and CDR2 SVGAGI. The CDR3 nucleotides are TGTGCCAGCACCGGGGCTAGCGGGGTCACCGGGGAGCTGTTTTTT. This codes for CASTGASGVTGELFF.

This clonotype was detected ten times or more. In nucleotides, the CDR3 is TGTGCCAGCAGTAGGGACAGCAATTCACCCCTCCACTTT. This gives the protein CASSRDSNSPLHF. This chain connects TRBV28 to TRBJ1-6; 7 bases match TRBD1. Trimming removed 5 bases from V and 7 bases from J; junction bases left unmatched: 2. CDR1 MDHEN and CDR2 SYDVKM come from the germline V gene. The CDR3 runs 13 residues.

Only a few counts were recorded for this clonotype. J is TRBJ1-5 and V is TRBV5-1; perhaps TRBD1 as D (6 bases). CDR3 length equals 15 residues. V lost 0 bases and J lost 4, with 11 bases in between. Germline V gives CDR1 SGHRS, CDR2 YFSETQ. CDR3 sequence: CASSLGGTGNQPQHF. In DNA, the CDR3 is TGCGCCAGCAGCTTGGGGGGAACAGGGAATCAGCCCCAGCATTTT.

The J gene is TRBJ1-2, the V gene TRBV7-2; TRBD1 matches at 8 bases. Looked up from germline, CDR1 is SGHTA and CDR2 is FQGNSA. The V segment lost 5 bases and the J segment 3 bases; nucleotides outside the gene matches: 14. The length of the CDR3 is 17 residues. In DNA, the CDR3 is TGTGCCAGCAGCCCGACGCCAGGGGGCGATCCGCACTATGGCTACACCTTC. This codes for CASSPTPGGDPHYGYTF. The variable domain in full, with the rest retrieved from reference TRBV7-2 and TRBJ1-2, is GAGVSQSPSNKVTEKGKDVELRCDPISGHTALYWYRQSLGQGLEFLIYFQGNSAPDKSGLPSDRFSAERTGGSVSTLTIQRTQQEDSAVYLCASSPTPGGDPHYGYTFGSGTRLTVV.

The sample holds a few counts of this clonotype. The CDR3 is CASSFLSREDTEAFF. Written as DNA, the CDR3 is TGCGCCAGCAGCTTTCTTAGCAGGGAGGACACTGAAGCTTTCTTT. The rearrangement joins TRBV5-1 to TRBJ1-1, with a weak D call TRBD1 (5 bases). CDR1 and CDR2 from the germline V gene are SGHRS and YFSETQ. The V end was cut by 2 bases, the J end by 3 bases, with 14 bases between. This CDR3 is 15 amino acids long. The full variable domain, its missing parts supplied by reference TRBV5-1 and TRBJ1-1, is KAGVTQTPRYLIKTRGQQVTLSCSPISGHRSVSWYQQTPGQGLQFLFEYFSETQRNKGNFPGRFSGRQFSNSRSEMNVSTLELGDSALYLCASSFLSREDTEAFFGQGTRLTVV.

This clonotype showed up just a few times. V and J are TRBV7-7 and TRBJ2-2; TRBD1 matches 11 bases. The CDR3 is 13 amino acids. V lost 4 bases, J lost 13 bases, and 5 bases stayed unmatched. Germline CDR1 SSHAT, CDR2 FNYEAQ (reference sequence). The CDR3 sequence is CASSWDRGASLFF. The CDR3 DNA reads as TGTGCCAGCAGCTGGGACAGGGGGGCCTCGCTGTTTTTT.

This rearrangement joins TRBV24-1 to TRBJ2-2; D call uncertain. Trimming took 1 base from V and 4 from J, leaving 3 bases between them. Germline-derived CDR1 and CDR2 are KGHDR and SFDVKD. The CDR3 sequence is 13 residues long. The CDR3 protein is CATSDFGTGELFF. In nucleotides, the CDR3 is TGTGCCACCAGTGATTTCGGCACCGGGGAGCTGTTTTTT.